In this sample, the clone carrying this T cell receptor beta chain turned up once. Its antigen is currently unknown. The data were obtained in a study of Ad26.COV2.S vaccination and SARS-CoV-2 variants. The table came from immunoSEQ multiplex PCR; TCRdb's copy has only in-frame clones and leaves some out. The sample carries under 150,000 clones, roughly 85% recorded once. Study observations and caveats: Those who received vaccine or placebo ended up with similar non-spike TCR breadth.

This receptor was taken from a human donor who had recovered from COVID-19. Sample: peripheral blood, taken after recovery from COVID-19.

CDR3 nucleotide sequence: TGTGCCAGCAGCTTAAGCCCCGGGGCAGGGAAGGATGAAGCTTTCTTT. This codes for CASSLSPGAGKDEAFF. The chain is built from TRBV7-9 and TRBJ1-1; TRBD1 is a possible D gene (5 bases). Germline CDR1 and CDR2: SEHNR and FQNEAQ (reference sequence). CDR3 length equals 16 residues. V shed 2 bases and J shed 7 bases, with 20 bases lying between them.